A selection of T cell receptor beta chains follows, all from one sample in a study of glioma-infiltrating T cells. TCRdb independently ran MiXCR on the multiplex PCR reads; one entry per CDR3 protein. The sample records more than 110,000 distinct CDR3 sequences, approximately 39% being singletons. Sample: glioma tissue, nonneoplastic brain tissue, or PBMCs (not recorded which). The receptors here all came from a human donor with low-grade glioma or glioblastoma, undergoing nonglioma brain surgery, or in good health (not recorded which). The CDR3 runs from the conserved cysteine through the conserved F or W. A D gene is named only where the DNA matches it firmly. Clone sizes are given selectively: once, few, many, or a class where the clone is expanded.

.	TRBV6-2/TRBV6-3	TRBJ2-7	.	TGTGCCAGCAGTCTAGGGGGGACAGCCTCCTACGAGCGGTACTTC	CASSLGGTASYERYF
.	TRBV18	TRBJ2-7	.	TGTGCCAGCTCATCCGGGACTCCAGCCTACGAGCAGTACTTC	CASSSGTPAYEQYF
.	TRBV27	TRBJ1-6	TRBD1	TGTGCCAGCAGTTGGAGGCAGGGGGAGCTCCTCCACTTT	CASSWRQGELLHF
few	TRBV20-1	TRBJ2-7	TRBD2	TGCAGTGCTAGACCACCCGGGACTAGCGCCTACGAGCAGTACTTC	CSARPPGTSAYEQYF
few	TRBV27	TRBJ2-5	TRBD1	TGTGCCAGCAGTCCCCGACAGGGGGTATGGGAGACCCAGTACTTC	CASSPRQGVWETQYF
.	TRBV6-1	TRBJ2-3	.	TGTGCCAGCAGTGAACGGCGATCTAGCACAGATACGCAGTATTTT	CASSERRSSTDTQYF
.	TRBV20-1	TRBJ2-7	TRBD2	TGCAGCGGGCGGACTAGCGGCAACGAGCAGTACTTC	CSGRTSGNEQYF
.	TRBV7-9	TRBJ2-1	.	TGTGCCAGCGCTTTAGGAATCTCCTACAATGAGCAGTTCTTC	CASALGISYNEQFF
.	TRBV2	TRBJ1-1	.	TGTGCCAGCAGTGGGGTGGCGAACACTGAAGCTTTCTTT	CASSGVANTEAFF
few	TRBV6-1	TRBJ2-7	.	TGTGCCAGCAGTTCCACCATTAACGAGCAGTACTTC	CASSSTINEQYF
once	TRBV6-2/TRBV6-3	TRBJ1-2	.	TGTGCCAGCAGTGCAGACAGGAACTATAACTACACCTTC	CASSADRNYNYTF
.	TRBV4-1	TRBJ1-1	.	TGCGCCAGCAGCCAAGATATGGTACGAACTTTCTTT	CASSQDMVRTFF
.	TRBV20-1	TRBJ2-6	.	TGCAGTGCTAGAGGTCGTACCTCTGGGGCCAACGTCCTGACTTTC	CSARGRTSGANVLTF
.	TRBV6-2/TRBV6-3	TRBJ2-4	TRBD1	TGTGCCAGCAGTTACTTGGACAGGGCATATAACATTCAGTACTTC	CASSYLDRAYNIQYF
few	TRBV27	TRBJ2-5	.	TGTGCCAGCAGTCCCCTGACGATGAGAGATGGTGGGGAGACCCAGTACTTC	CASSPLTMRDGGETQYF
few	TRBV24-1	TRBJ2-3	.	TGTGCCACCAGCGGAGGAGATACGCAGTATTTT	CATSGGDTQYF
.	TRBV6-2/TRBV6-3	TRBJ2-3	TRBD2	TGTGCCAGCAGCCTCCGGGGGGGGTCCGCAGATACGCAGTATTTT	CASSLRGGSADTQYF
few	TRBV19	TRBJ2-1	TRBD2	TGTGCCAGTAGAGCGGGAGGGAGCTCCTACAATGAGCAGTTCTTC	CASRAGGSSYNEQFF
few	TRBV12-3/TRBV12-4	TRBJ2-5	TRBD2	TGTGCCAGCAGCTTGGAGGGACTAGCTCAAGAGACCCAGTACTTC	CASSLEGLAQETQYF
.	TRBV20-1	TRBJ1-2	TRBD1	TGCAGTGCCAGGGCGACCGGGACAGGGGGCTATGGCTACACCTTC	CSARATGTGGYGYTF
.	TRBV27	TRBJ2-7	TRBD2	TGTGCCAGCAGTTTTACTAGCGGGGGGGCCGAGCAGTACTTC	CASSFTSGGAEQYF
.	TRBV15	TRBJ1-1	.	TGTGCCACCAGCAGAGTAAGCGGGAACACTGAAGCTTTCTTT	CATSRVSGNTEAFF
.	TRBV24-1	TRBJ1-2	.	TGTGCCACCAGTGCCGGAGGGGCTAACTATGGCTACACCTTC	CATSAGGANYGYTF
.	TRBV20-1	TRBJ2-5	.	TGCAGTGCTAGAGGTCAATTAGACAGTCACTTGGGGACCCAGTACTTC	CSARGQLDSHLGTQYF
.	TRBV19	TRBJ1-1	.	TGTGCCAGTAGTATCCGGGATAACACTGAAGCTTTCTTT	CASSIRDNTEAFF
few	TRBV20-1	TRBJ1-6	.	TGCAGTGCTAGAGGGTCAGAACAGGGAAATTCACCCCTCCACTTT	CSARGSEQGNSPLHF
.	TRBV4-2	TRBJ2-1	.	TGTGCCAGCAGCCAAGAGAGGGGCAATGAGCAGTTCTTC	CASSQERGNEQFF
many	TRBV6-2/TRBV6-3	TRBJ1-2	.	TGTGCCAGCAGTTACGGATATGGCTACACCTTC	CASSYGYGYTF
.	TRBV15	TRBJ1-5	.	TGTGCCACCAGCAGAGTTGGGGGGGATCAGCCCCAGCATTTT	CATSRVGGDQPQHF
.	TRBV20-1	TRBJ2-7	.	TGCAGTGCCGAGACTACTACGAGCTCCTACGAGCAGTACTTC	CSAETTTSSYEQYF
few	TRBV12-5	TRBJ2-3	.	TGTGCTAGTGGTTTGTCCAGAGCTTCAGATACGCAGTATTTT	CASGLSRASDTQYF
.	TRBV12-3/TRBV12-4	TRBJ1-2	.	TGTGCCAGCAGCCCGTATTACCAGGGTCGCGGCTACACCTTC	CASSPYYQGRGYTF
few	TRBV20-1	TRBJ2-5	.	TGCAGTGCTTTCCCCGGAGGGGAGACCCAGTACTTC	CSAFPGGETQYF
.	TRBV6-2/TRBV6-3	TRBJ2-1	.	TGTGCCAGCAGTTCCTACCCCCGTATCAATGAGCAGTTCTTC	CASSSYPRINEQFF
.	TRBV20-1	TRBJ2-3	.	TGCAGTGCTCCGGATACCAACTTACTAGCACCAATGTCAGATACGCAGTATTTT	CSAPDTNLLAPMSDTQYF
.	TRBV4-1	TRBJ1-1	.	TGCGCCAGCAGCGAGACCGAGAACACTGAAGCTTTCTTT	CASSETENTEAFF
.	TRBV2	TRBJ2-3	TRBD2	TGTGCCAGCAGCCCCGGGACTAGGCTGGAGGATACGCAGTATTTT	CASSPGTRLEDTQYF
few	TRBV4-1	TRBJ1-2	.	TGTGCCAGCAGCCCCCGGACACACAACTATGGCTACACCTTC	CASSPRTHNYGYTF
once	TRBV6-2/TRBV6-3	TRBJ2-7	.	TGTGCCAGCAGTTACCCCCCAAGGGCAGGGACGATCGAGCAGTACTTC	CASSYPPRAGTIEQYF
.	TRBV7-2	TRBJ2-1	TRBD2	TGTGCCAGCAGCCAGGGACTAGCGGGAGCAGGTGGCTACAATGAGCAGTTCTTC	CASSQGLAGAGGYNEQFF
few	TRBV6-1	TRBJ1-1	.	TGTGCCAGCAGAGATTTAAAGAAAACCCCGTTGAACACTGAAGCTTTCTTT	CASRDLKKTPLNTEAFF
few	TRBV12-3/TRBV12-4	TRBJ2-5	.	TGTGCCAGCAGTCAGCTTGAAGAGACCCAGTACTTC	CASSQLEETQYF
.	TRBV19	TRBJ1-2	TRBD1	TGTGCCAGTAGTATAAGCGGACAGGAGAACTATGGCTACACCTTC	CASSISGQENYGYTF
.	TRBV6-6	TRBJ1-2	TRBD1	TGTGCCTGCAGGATGGACAGGCTGTATCACTATGGCTACACCTTC	CACRMDRLYHYGYTF
few	TRBV4-3	TRBJ2-1	.	TGCGCCAGCAGCCAAGGGGCTAGCAGCTACAATGAGCAGTTCTTC	CASSQGASSYNEQFF
.	TRBV6-2/TRBV6-3	TRBJ2-3	.	TGTGCCAGCAGAGCTGGACAGAACACAGATACGCAGTATTTT	CASRAGQNTDTQYF
.	TRBV7-2	TRBJ1-6	TRBD1	TGTGCCAGCAGCTTGCAGGGGGCGATAAATTCACCCCTCCACTTT	CASSLQGAINSPLHF
few	TRBV6-5	TRBJ2-7	TRBD1	TGTGCCAGCAGTGACTCCGGGACAGGGGGCGAGCAGTACTTC	CASSDSGTGGEQYF
.	TRBV6-2/TRBV6-3	TRBJ1-2	.	TGTGCCAGCAGCCCTGATGACTATGGCTACACCTTC	CASSPDDYGYTF
.	TRBV12-3/TRBV12-4	TRBJ1-5	TRBD1	TGTGCCAGCAGTGGGACAGGGGAACAGCCCCAGCATTTT	CASSGTGEQPQHF